The 22 T cell receptor beta chains listed next were all sequenced from one sample in a study of blood T cell repertoires in COVID-19. Produced via immunoSEQ multiplex PCR; TCRdb's table is partial and in-frame only. Here the sample spans over 65,000 clones, 70% to 90% being singletons. The sequenced material came from peripheral blood. The source is an elderly man with COVID-19, enrolled during active disease.

This chain joins TRBV18 and TRBJ2-7; the D is unclear. V was trimmed by 2 bases and J by 4 bases, leaving 6 bases between them. The CDR3 runs to 12 residues. Per germline, CDR1 KGHSH and CDR2 LQKENI. The CDR3 sequence: CASSPYSYEQYF. CDR3 in DNA: TGTGCCAGCTCACCATACTCGTACGAGCAGTACTTC.

The rearrangement joins TRBV3-1 (or the pseudogene TRBV3-2) to TRBJ1-1; TRBD1 agrees at 10 bases. This CDR3 contains 14 residues. With V trimmed by 5 bases and J by 6 bases, 6 bases remained unmatched. Germline V gives CDR1 LGHDT, CDR2 YNNKEL (reference sequence). The CDR3 is CASSFDRGRAEAFF. The CDR3 DNA follows: TGTGCCAGCAGCTTCGACAGGGGGCGTGCTGAAGCTTTCTTT.

The chain combines TRBV6-5 with TRBJ2-2; no firm D call. There are 15 residues in the CDR3. Trimming removed 5 bases at V and 6 bases at J, with 16 bases between. Germline loops: CDR1 MNHEY, CDR2 SVGAGI. This CDR3 is CASSKNPDNPGELFF. CDR3 coding DNA: TGTGCCAGCAGTAAAAACCCAGACAACCCCGGGGAGCTGTTTTTT.

The gene calls are TRBV3-1 (or the pseudogene TRBV3-2) and TRBJ2-2; 9 positions match TRBD1. J gave up 6 bases and V 4 bases, and 6 bases lay outside the gene matches. CDR1 and CDR2 from the germline V gene are LGHDT and YNNKEL (reference sequence). The CDR3 covers 15 residues. The CDR3 DNA sequence: TGTGCCAGCAGCCCGCGGACAGGGGTAGCCGGGGAGCTGTTTTTT. This encodes CASSPRTGVAGELFF.

The genes are TRBV6-5 and TRBJ2-7; 7 positions match TRBD2. The CDR3 spans 13 residues. CDR1 and CDR2 from the germline V gene are MNHEY and SVGAGI. The V segment lost 5 bases and the J segment 7 bases; nucleotides outside the gene matches: 8. The CDR3 bases are TGTGCCAGCAGTCCCGGGACTATAGGGGAGCAGTACTTC. Translating gives CASSPGTIGEQYF.

V is TRBV2 and J is TRBJ1-4; TRBD1 might be the D (6 bases). The germline V gene encodes CDR1 SNHLY and CDR2 FYNNEI. Trimming left V 8 bases short and J 0 bases short, with 16 bases between. This CDR3 contains 16 residues. CDR3 amino acids: CASPTGSSPTNEKLFF. The CDR3 DNA follows: TGTGCCAGCCCAACAGGGAGTAGCCCAACTAATGAAAAACTGTTTTTT.

This sequence joins TRBV4-2 and TRBJ1-1, with a tentative D call TRBD1 (5 bases). Germline V gives CDR1 LGHNA, CDR2 YNFKEQ. V gave up 1 base and J gave up 1 base, with 10 bases separating them. CDR3 length: 15 amino acids. This chain's CDR3 is CASSQARGGNTEAFF. CDR3 DNA: TGTGCCAGCAGCCAAGCTCGCGGGGGGAACACTGAAGCTTTCTTT.

CDR3 sequence: CASSLAVYNSPLHF. The CDR3 nucleotides read TGTGCCAGTAGTCTGGCAGTCTATAATTCACCCCTCCACTTT. The chain couples TRBV19 to TRBJ1-6, with D unresolved. CDR1 is LNHDA and CDR2 is SQIVND in the germline V gene (reference sequence). There are 14 residues in the CDR3. Trimming removed 5 bases at V and 3 bases at J, with 8 bases between. The entire variable domain, with the rest obtained from reference TRBV19 and TRBJ1-6, is as follows: DGGITQSPKYLFRKEGQNVTLSCEQNLNHDAMYWYRQDPGQGLRLIYYSQIVNDFQKGDIAEGYSVSREKKESFPLTVTSAQKNPTAFYLCASSLAVYNSPLHFGNGTRLTVT.

This rearrangement joins TRBV29-1 to TRBJ1-1; tentatively, D is TRBD1 (6 bases). Germline CDR1 and CDR2: SQVTM and ANQGSEA. This CDR3 comprises 13 residues. The V gene lost 7 bases and the J gene lost 1 base, with 13 bases spanning the gap. The CDR3 protein is CSGFNRENTEAFF. CDR3 coding DNA: TGCAGCGGTTTTAACAGGGAGAACACTGAAGCTTTCTTT.

This chain's CDR3 is CASSIGEGAYGYTF. CDR3 DNA: TGTGCCAGTAGTATCGGAGAGGGGGCCTATGGCTACACCTTC. J is TRBJ1-2 and V is TRBV19, with TRBD1 identical over 7 bases. Germline CDR1 LNHDA, CDR2 SQIVND (reference sequence). The CDR3 covers 14 residues. V lost 3 bases to trimming and J lost 4 bases; unmatched junction nucleotides: 5.

This chain joins TRBV5-6 and TRBJ2-2, with D maybe TRBD1 (6 bases). Germline-derived CDR1 and CDR2 are SGHDT and YYEEEE. The CDR3 has 16 amino acids. Trimming stripped 2 bases from V and 1 base from J, with 12 bases between. The CDR3 nucleotides read TGTGCCAGCAGCTTATACCCGACAGGGAACACCGGGGAGCTGTTTTTT. This gives the protein CASSLYPTGNTGELFF. Full variable domain (missing parts from reference TRBV5-6 and TRBJ2-2): DAGVTQSPTHLIKTRGQQVTLRCSPKSGHDTVSWYQQALGQGPQFIFQYYEEEERQRGNFPDRFSGHQFPNYSSELNVNALLLGDSALYLCASSLYPTGNTGELFFGEGSRLTVL.

This clone came up once. The V gene is TRBV18, the J gene TRBJ2-7; 7 positions agree with TRBD1. Germline V gene sequence: CDR1 KGHSH, CDR2 LQKENI. The CDR3 contains 13 residues. Trimming took 2 bases from V and 6 from J; bases not matched to a gene: 4. The CDR3 is CASSPGTASEQYF. CDR3 bases: TGTGCCAGCTCACCAGGGACAGCTAGCGAGCAGTACTTC.

The rearrangement links TRBV11-3 to TRBJ2-3; 7 bases align to TRBD1. Germline values: CDR1 SGHNT, CDR2 YENEEA. The junction had 18 bases not matched to a gene; V was cut back by 6 bases and J by 0 bases. CDR3 length: 19 amino acids. CDR3 in amino acids: CASRLRPGQVGTSTDTQYF. CDR3 sequence (DNA): TGTGCCAGCAGATTAAGGCCCGGACAGGTTGGAACTAGCACAGATACGCAGTATTTT.

This clone is a singleton in its sample. This chain joins TRBV18 and TRBJ2-5, with D perhaps TRBD2 (6 bases). The CDR3 totals 14 residues. The germline gives CDR1 KGHSH, CDR2 LQKENI. The V end lost 5 bases, the J end lost 2 bases, and 12 bases lay between the germline ends. The CDR3 reads CASSSEGTQETQYF. The CDR3, as DNA: TGTGCCAGCTCATCGGAGGGCACTCAAGAGACCCAGTACTTC.

The J gene is TRBJ2-1, the V gene TRBV23-1, with a tentative D call TRBD2 (6 bases). TRBV23-1 is designated an ORF whose function remains uncertain. Trimming removed 4 bases at V and 0 bases at J, with 10 bases between. The CDR3 has 15 amino acids. This CDR3 is CASSLAGPSYNEQFF. The CDR3 region has the DNA TGCGCCAGCAGTCTTGCGGGGCCCTCCTACAATGAGCAGTTCTTC.

V and J are TRBV11-3 and TRBJ2-7; 9 bases are shared with TRBD1. The CDR3 spans 14 residues. Germline trimming cut 5 bases from V and 5 bases from J; bases unmatched to any gene: 7. Germline V CDR1 and CDR2: SGHNT, YENEEA. Here the CDR3 DNA reads TGTGCCAGCAGCCACCGGGACAGGGCTAACGAGCAGTACTTC. This codes for CASSHRDRANEQYF.

The chain employs TRBV5-6 and TRBJ2-1, with D hard to call. Germline V CDR1 and CDR2: SGHDT, YYEEEE. Trimming shortened V by 2 bases and J by 3 bases, and 9 bases separated the two germline ends. The CDR3 sequence is 14 residues long. The CDR3 DNA reads TGTGCCAGCAGCTTATACAGAGTCTACAATGAGCAGTTCTTC. Protein: CASSLYRVYNEQFF.

This clone was recorded once. The V gene is TRBV5-1, the J gene TRBJ1-4, with TRBD1 identical over 8 bases. The V and J ends lost 4 bases and 8 bases, in that order; junction bases with no gene match: 10. Germline V gene data show CDR1 as SGHRS and CDR2 as YFSETQ. The CDR3 sequence is 15 residues long. The CDR3 protein is CASSDGTGGREKLFF. As DNA, the CDR3 is TGCGCCAGCAGCGACGGGACAGGCGGAAGGGAAAAACTGTTTTTT.

The V call is TRBV7-2, the J call TRBJ1-4; a weak D match, TRBD1 (6 bases). Per the germline V gene, CDR1 is SGHTA and CDR2 is FQGNSA. V was clipped by 2 bases and J by 3 bases, with 10 bases between them. This CDR3 is built from 15 residues. In DNA, the CDR3 is TGTGCCAGCAGCTTATCCCGGACAGCTAATGAAAAACTGTTTTTT. Translation gives CASSLSRTANEKLFF.

This clone was seen just once. The chain couples TRBV19 to TRBJ2-4; no clear D gene. Deletions cut 5 bases from V and 1 base from J, with 12 bases between. The germline gives CDR1 LNHDA, CDR2 SQIVND (reference sequence). The CDR3 consists of 15 residues. CDR3 residues: CASSSPKLAKNIQYF. CDR3 sequence (DNA): TGTGCCAGTAGTTCCCCCAAGCTCGCCAAAAACATTCAGTACTTC.

CDR3 protein: CASNTPGQGTGELFF. The CDR3 bases are TGTGCCAGCAATACCCCGGGACAGGGCACCGGGGAGCTGTTTTTT. This chain connects TRBV6-5 to TRBJ2-2, with TRBD1 identical over 9 bases. CDR3 length: 15 residues. The germline V gene has CDR1 MNHEY and CDR2 SVGAGI. The V and J ends lost 7 bases and 4 bases, in that order; junction bases with no gene match: 7.

V is TRBV19 and J is TRBJ1-2; D gene ambiguous. Germline-derived CDR1 and CDR2 are LNHDA and SQIVND (reference sequence). CDR3 length: 13 amino acids. Trimming pared 3 bases from V and 1 base from J, leaving 6 bases between. The CDR3 nucleotides are TGTGCCAGTAGTATTTCCAGTAACTATGGCTACACCTTC. This sequence encodes CASSISSNYGYTF.